This T cell receptor (beta chain) was profiled in a study of monozygotic twins with inflammatory bowel disease (dated by TCRdb to the late 2010s). Looking at the study overall: In total, some 30 monozygotic twin pairs made up the full study: 19 Danish pairs, all IBD-discordant, plus nine German pairs, of which four were IBD-concordant and five were IBD-discordant. The search for disease-associated traits relied mainly on comparing, within discordant pairs, IBD patients with their genetically identical healthy co-twins. Each individual had, on average, about 151 000 unique TCRalpha sequences and 181 000 unique TCRbeta sequences available for analysis. Here is what the overall study found, with its caveats: Concordant and discordant twins showed no difference in repertoire similarity, possibly because of limited statistical power. Distinction between different T cell subtypes could not be achieved in the analysis. IBD patients had lower TCRbeta repertoire diversity, measured by the inverse Simpson index, than their healthy co-twins. No single strong signal or clonotype linked to IBD turned up in the results, so the idea that one exists was not supported. Background noise and inter-individual variability may have been introduced into the repertoires by the differing immunosuppressive treatments among patients. Fewer clonotypes were shared with other individuals by IBD patients than by healthy twins, most markedly in patients showing signs of disease activity.

The library was generated by 5' RACE. For each TCR library, 3,000 to 4,000 ng of total RNA was used. cDNA was synthesized with SMARTScribe reverse transcriptase in eight separate reactions per sample. During cDNA synthesis, template switching introduced unique molecular identifiers that contained a 6-nucleotide sample barcode. Two nested PCRs of roughly 15 and 9 cycles amplified the TCRalpha and TCRbeta cDNA, and bead purification followed each PCR. Before amplification, the cDNA was both treated with uracil DNA-glycosylase and purified with the QIAquick PCR purification kit. The second PCR added Illumina TruSeq-compatible adapters along with sample-specific barcodes. Library quality and concentration were assessed using TapeStation and Qubit, and roughly 5 ng of each library was pooled. Pooled libraries were sequenced on an Illumina HiSeq2500 single-index Rapid Run with 2 x 100 bp reads and custom sequencing primers. The authors processed their data as follows. MiGEC version 1.2.6 was used for UMI-based consensus assembly to correct PCR and sequencing errors. MiXCR version 2.1.1 was used for V(D)J alignment, clonotype assembly and CDR3 extraction. To normalise gene usage, clonotype sharing and MAIT/NKT TCR abundance, the top 1000, 10 000 and 20 000 clonotypes in each sample were analysed. After downsampling to 27 000 UMIs, diversity was calculated as the inverse Simpson index using the vegan R package. Paired Mann-Whitney U tests were applied to discordant twin pairs, with Benjamini-Hochberg correction for multiple testing. Following reprocessing of the reads by TCRdb, the data hold one row per CDR3 protein sequence and no DNA is available. These V and J calls are TCRdb output, not the study's own analysis. The sample table records approximately 200,000 distinct CDR3 sequences. The ten biggest clones cover less than 2% of the sample.

From each donor, a roughly 2.4 ml peripheral blood sample was collected into PAXgene tubes and kept at -80 degrees C. Without T cell sorting, total RNA was isolated from whole blood using the PAXgene blood miRNA kit on an automated QIAcube. Peripheral blood from monozygotic twin pairs concordant or discordant for inflammatory bowel disease was subjected to deep TCRalpha and TCRbeta repertoire profiling with unique molecular barcoding. Smoking habits were recorded for all twin pairs, and each individual was classified as a current, former or never smoker. As to this clonotype: It has no known antigen specificity.

The CDR3 contains 14 residues, cysteine and phenylalanine counted. No DNA was logged. The germline V gene (reference sequence) gives CDR1 as LGHDT and CDR2 as YNNKEL. Recombination connected TRBV3-1 to TRBJ1-3. Material: blood. This clonotype originated in a human donor with ulcerative colitis or Crohn's disease, or a healthy co-twin of an affected twin (not recorded which). The CDR3: CASSSAGSGNTIYF.